What follows are 6 T cell receptor beta chains derived from one specimen sequenced in a study of OX40 agonist ivuxolimab in advanced cancers. Method: immunoSEQ multiplex PCR; TCRdb's copy keeps in-frame clones and lacks some. The profile shows roughly 110,000 clones, approximately 90% of them singletons. The sample in question was CD4+ or CD8+ T cells sorted from blood, obtained in a trial of the OX40 agonist ivuxolimab. The origin of the receptors is an adult with an advanced solid tumor such as melanoma, head and neck, liver or kidney cancer.

The DNA of the CDR3 is TGTGCCAGCAGCACCCGACAGGGGGCCAGCAATCAGCCCCAGCATTTT. Translated: CASSTRQGASNQPQHF. The genes are TRBV28 and TRBJ1-5; 10 positions agree with TRBD1. Germline loops: CDR1 MDHEN, CDR2 SYDVKM. The trim removed 6 bases at V and 1 base at J, leaving 6 bases unmatched. CDR3 size: 16 residues.

This CDR3 is CASSEGLAGYNEQFF. In nucleotides, the CDR3 is TGTGCCAGCTCAGAGGGACTAGCGGGGTACAATGAGCAGTTCTTC. This rearrangement joins TRBV18 to TRBJ2-1, with TRBD2 identical over 13 bases. The germline V gene has CDR1 KGHSH and CDR2 LQKENI. The CDR3 covers 15 residues. V was pared by 5 bases and J by 4 bases, with 2 bases of the junction left unmatched.

J is TRBJ2-7 and V is TRBV28, with D perhaps TRBD1 (5 bases). CDR3 length equals 15 residues. Trimming removed 7 bases from V and 0 bases from J, with 16 bases in between. Germline lookup yields CDR1 MDHEN and CDR2 SYDVKM. In DNA, the CDR3 is TGTGCCAGCAATAAGGGCAGGGCCAACTCCTACGAGCAGTACTTC. Translated: CASNKGRANSYEQYF.

V usage is TRBV5-1 and J usage is TRBJ2-1, with TRBD2 identical over 10 bases. V was pared by 4 bases and J by 5 bases, with 6 bases of the junction left unmatched. Germline loops: CDR1 SGHRS, CDR2 YFSETQ. This CDR3 is 15 amino acids long. CDR3 DNA: TGCGCCAGCAGCACCGGGACTAGCGTACACAATGAGCAGTTCTTC. This codes for CASSTGTSVHNEQFF.

The chain is built from TRBV9 and TRBJ2-2; TRBD2 aligns across 10 bases. Germline V lookup: CDR1 SGDLS, CDR2 YYNGEE. CDR3 length equals 17 residues. The V and J ends lost 1 base and 2 bases, in that order; junction bases with no gene match: 5. The chain's CDR3 is CASSVLRTSGNTGELFF. CDR3 DNA: TGTGCCAGCAGCGTACTCAGGACTAGCGGTAACACCGGGGAGCTGTTTTTT.

In the case of this clone: One junction end does not reproduce the germline sequence, and a read error may be involved. V is TRBV2 and J is TRBJ2-7; 10 positions match TRBD1. CDR3 length equals 15 residues. Germline CDR1 reads SNHLY; CDR2 reads FYNNEI. DNA of the CDR3: TGTGTCAGCAGTCCTTTCCGGGACAGGGGATCCGAGCAGTACTTC. It yields the protein CVSSPFRDRGSEQYF.